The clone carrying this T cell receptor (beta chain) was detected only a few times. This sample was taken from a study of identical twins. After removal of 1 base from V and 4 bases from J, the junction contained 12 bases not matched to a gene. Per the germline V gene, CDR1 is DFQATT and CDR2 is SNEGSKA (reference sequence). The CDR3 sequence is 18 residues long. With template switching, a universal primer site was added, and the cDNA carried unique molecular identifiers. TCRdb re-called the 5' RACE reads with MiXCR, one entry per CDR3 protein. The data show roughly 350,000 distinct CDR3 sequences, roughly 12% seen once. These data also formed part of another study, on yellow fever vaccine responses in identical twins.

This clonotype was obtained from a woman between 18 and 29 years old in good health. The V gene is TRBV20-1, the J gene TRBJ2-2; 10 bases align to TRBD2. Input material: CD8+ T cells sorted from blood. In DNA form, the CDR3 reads TGCAGTGCTAGAGTGGCATCAGCGGGAGGGCCCAGCACCGGGGAGCTGTTTTTT. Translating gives CSARVASAGGPSTGELFF.